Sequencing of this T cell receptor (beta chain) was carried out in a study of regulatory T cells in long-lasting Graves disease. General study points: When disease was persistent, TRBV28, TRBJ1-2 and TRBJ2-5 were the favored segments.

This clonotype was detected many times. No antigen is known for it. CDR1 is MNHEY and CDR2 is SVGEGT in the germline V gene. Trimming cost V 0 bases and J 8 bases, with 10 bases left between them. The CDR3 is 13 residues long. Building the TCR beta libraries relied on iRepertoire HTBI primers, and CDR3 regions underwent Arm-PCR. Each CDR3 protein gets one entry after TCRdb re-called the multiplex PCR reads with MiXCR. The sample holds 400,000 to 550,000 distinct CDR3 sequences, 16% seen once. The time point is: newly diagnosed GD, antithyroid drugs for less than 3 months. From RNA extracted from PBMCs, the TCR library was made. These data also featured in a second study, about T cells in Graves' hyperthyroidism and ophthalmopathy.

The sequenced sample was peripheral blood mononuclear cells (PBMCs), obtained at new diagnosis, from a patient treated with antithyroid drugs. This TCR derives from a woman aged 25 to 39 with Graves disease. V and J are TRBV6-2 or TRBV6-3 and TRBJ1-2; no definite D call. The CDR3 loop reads CASSYSKGWGYTF. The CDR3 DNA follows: TGTGCCAGCAGTTACTCGAAGGGTTGGGGCTACACCTTC.